This TCR beta chain was documented in a study of T-cell reconstitution after alpha-beta-depleted transplantation in children. A TCRbeta library incorporating unique molecular identifiers was prepared. MiXCR, applied by TCRdb to the PCR reads, yields one record per CDR3 protein. Here the sample spans about 440,000 distinct CDR3 sequences, roughly 44% being singletons. Overall study findings and caveats: Hyperexpanded clones declined; after one year, newly produced T cells mostly supplied diversity. Elevated TCRbeta diversity at day 60 was traced, in some patients, to surviving recipient T cells and thymic progenitors. At around two months after transplant, the alpha-beta T cells were reportedly derived from several hundred expanded clones that came from non-depleted graft cells.

V lost 0 bases to trimming and J lost 9 bases, with 15 bases between them. In germline, CDR1 is MNHEY, CDR2 SVGAGI. The CDR3 runs to 15 residues. Comments on this clonotype: The antigen remains unidentified.

V gene TRBV6-5 combines with J gene TRBJ2-1, with TRBD1 as a possible D gene (6 bases). The specimen comprised PBMCs, sampled before TCRalphabeta/CD19-depleted stem cell transplant. The sequence derives from a girl aged 2 to 10 with aplastic anemia, due to receive a stem cell transplant. CDR3 sequence reads: CASSYSTTGTGEQFF. The CDR3 coding sequence is TGTGCCAGCAGTTACTCGACTACAGGGACGGGTGAGCAGTTCTTC.